The 31 T cell receptor beta chains given below trace back to one sample, sequenced in a study of cytomegalovirus exposure and HLA in healthy donors. Vbeta (60) and Jbeta (13) primers were used in the PCR. Assay used: immunoSEQ multiplex PCR; TCRdb lists only in-frame clones, some missing. The profile covers approximately 190,000 clones, with approximately 78% appearing a single time and approximately 0.74% taken by the ten largest. Material for sequencing was PBMCs. Receptors were obtained from a young woman in good health and CMV-seronegative.

The chain employs TRBV5-5 and TRBJ2-1, with 8 bases lining up with TRBD1. The V gene's germline CDR1 is SGHKS and CDR2 YYEKEE (reference sequence). V gave up 0 bases and J gave up 6 bases; unmatched junction bases: 5. The CDR3 runs 15 residues. DNA of the CDR3: TGTGCCAGCAGCTTGGTTAGGACAGGGATCAATGAGCAGTTCTTC. This codes for CASSLVRTGINEQFF.

The chain carries TRBV27 and TRBJ2-1; the D gene is possibly TRBD2 (6 bases). The length of the CDR3 is 17 residues. V gave up 1 base and J gave up 2 bases, with 15 bases separating them. The germline gives CDR1 MNHEY, CDR2 SMNVEV (reference sequence). This CDR3 reads CASSLFKARTTYNEQFF. The DNA of the CDR3 is TGTGCCAGCAGTTTATTTAAGGCTAGGACTACCTACAATGAGCAGTTCTTC.

V usage is TRBV10-3 and J usage is TRBJ2-7; D is uncertain. With 2 bases removed from V and 3 bases from J, the gap between germline ends came to 11 bases. From germline, CDR1 is ENHRY and CDR2 SYGVKD. This CDR3 spans 14 amino acids. The CDR3 protein is CAISEGSNLYEQYF. The CDR3, as DNA: TGTGCCATCAGTGAGGGCAGTAATCTCTACGAGCAGTACTTC.

The chain carries TRBV18 and TRBJ2-1; 12 bases fit TRBD1. This CDR3 contains 14 residues. Germline V gives CDR1 KGHSH, CDR2 LQKENI. Trimming took 4 bases from V and 9 from J; bases not matched to a gene: 4. The DNA of the CDR3 is TGTGCCAGCTCACGGGGACAGGGGGCAAGTGAGCAGTTCTTC. Translated: CASSRGQGASEQFF.

This sequence joins TRBV7-7 and TRBJ2-2; D is unclear. The CDR3 is 13 residues long. Germline V gene lookup returns CDR1 SSHAT and CDR2 FNYEAQ (reference sequence). V was trimmed by 2 bases and J by 6 bases, leaving 7 bases between them. In DNA form, the CDR3 reads TGTGCCAGCAGCTTAACTGAGTCCGGGGAGCTGTTTTTT. It is translated as CASSLTESGELFF.

The chain recombines TRBV11-2 with TRBJ1-1; 10 bases match TRBD1. CDR3 length: 15 residues. In germline, CDR1 is SGHAT, CDR2 FQNNGV. The J segment lost 4 bases and the V segment lost 5 bases, leaving 7 bases of the junction unmatched. As DNA, the CDR3 is TGTGCCAGCAGCCTCGAGGGGACAGGGGTCACTGAAGCTTTCTTT. Translating gives CASSLEGTGVTEAFF.

The chain joins TRBV7-3 to TRBJ2-2; 7 positions agree with TRBD1. J lost 7 bases, V lost 1 base, and 6 bases had no gene match. Germline V gene lookup returns CDR1 SGHTA and CDR2 FQGTGA. The CDR3 contains 15 residues. CDR3 coding DNA: TGTGCCAGCAGCTTAAGAGTAGGGGGCAGCGGGGAGCTGTTTTTT. Its protein is CASSLRVGGSGELFF.

V and J are TRBV7-2 and TRBJ1-2; TRBD1 aligns across 9 bases. The CDR3 consists of 16 residues. Germline lookup yields CDR1 SGHTA and CDR2 FQGNSA. The V and J ends lost 5 bases and 2 bases, in that order; junction bases with no gene match: 9. CDR3 loop: CASSITQGAPNYGYTF. Here the CDR3 DNA reads TGTGCCAGCAGCATAACACAGGGGGCGCCAAACTATGGCTACACCTTC.

The gene calls are TRBV11-2 and TRBJ1-4; D may be TRBD1 (5 bases). Trimming cost V 2 bases and J 2 bases, with 12 bases left between them. CDR3 length equals 16 residues. Germline-derived CDR1 and CDR2 are SGHAT and FQNNGV. CDR3 loop: CASSLSGVGTNEKLFF. CDR3 nucleotide sequence: TGTGCCAGCAGCTTATCGGGGGTAGGGACTAATGAAAAACTGTTTTTT.

This clone is a singleton in its sample. Distinct nucleotide sequences in the sample also encode this CDR3. The gene calls are TRBV28 and TRBJ2-7; D remains ambiguous. Germline CDR1 reads MDHEN; CDR2 reads SYDVKM. This CDR3 is 11 amino acids long. Trimming left V 3 bases short and J 4 bases short, with 4 bases between. This chain's CDR3 is CASSFLYEQYF. The CDR3 nucleotides are TGTGCCAGCAGTTTCCTATACGAGCAGTACTTC.

This rearrangement joins TRBV28 to TRBJ1-1; 9 nucleotides align to TRBD1. This CDR3 has 16 residues. Germline values: CDR1 MDHEN, CDR2 SYDVKM. V was clipped by 5 bases and J by 7 bases; unmatched bases: 14. CDR3 amino acids: CASSLHLRQGEREAFF. Written as DNA, the CDR3 is TGTGCCAGCAGTCTACACCTTAGACAGGGGGAGCGTGAAGCTTTCTTT.

The chain combines TRBV6-1 with TRBJ2-5, with 8 bases aligning to TRBD1. The V and J ends lost 4 bases and 5 bases, in that order; junction bases with no gene match: 3. Germline values: CDR1 MNHNS, CDR2 SASEGT. The CDR3 has 13 residues. DNA of the CDR3: TGTGCCAGCAGTGGACAGGGGTTCGAGACCCAGTACTTC. Its translation is CASSGQGFETQYF.

In its sample, this clone was seen once. The CDR3 reads CAISDNSYEQYF. The CDR3, as DNA: TGTGCCATCAGTGACAACTCCTACGAGCAGTACTTC. The rearrangement joins TRBV10-3 to TRBJ2-7; D uncertain. Germline CDR1 ENHRY, CDR2 SYGVKD. The germline V and J ends were trimmed by 3 bases and 0 bases, with 3 bases remaining between them. The CDR3 is made up of 12 amino acids.

V and J are TRBV5-6 and TRBJ2-7; 15 positions agree with TRBD2. Trimming at V came to 0 bases and at J to 6 bases, leaving 13 bases not matched to a gene. Germline CDR1 reads SGHDT; CDR2 reads YYEEEE. The CDR3 has 19 residues. The CDR3 is CASSLAAGTSGRKTAEQYF. The CDR3 nucleotides are TGTGCCAGCAGCTTGGCTGCCGGGACTAGCGGGAGGAAAACGGCCGAGCAGTACTTC.

CDR3 nucleotides: TGTGCCAGCAGCTCCGAAATCAGGGGAAGCGTTTACGAGCAGTACTTC. This gives the protein CASSSEIRGSVYEQYF. The genes are TRBV11-2 and TRBJ2-7; TRBD1 might be the D (6 bases). The CDR3 has 16 residues. CDR1 and CDR2 (germline): SGHAT, FQNNGV. Trimming cost V 4 bases and J 4 bases, with 20 bases left between them.

The J gene is TRBJ2-7, the V gene TRBV28; 7 bases align to TRBD1. There are 15 residues in the CDR3. Germline-derived CDR1 and CDR2 are MDHEN and SYDVKM. V gave up 1 base and J gave up 3 bases; unmatched junction bases: 6. CDR3: CASSLSPTGNYEQYF. The DNA of the CDR3 is TGTGCCAGCAGTTTATCCCCGACAGGGAACTACGAGCAGTACTTC.

J is TRBJ2-1 and V is TRBV28; TRBD1 is a possible D gene (6 bases). The ends were cut back, 8 bases at V and 7 bases at J, with 15 bases in the middle. Looked up from germline, CDR1 is MDHEN and CDR2 is SYDVKM. There are 13 residues in the CDR3. The DNA for the CDR3 is TGTGCCAGCGACAGGTGGGGCCAAAATGAGCAGTTCTTC. This sequence encodes CASDRWGQNEQFF.

CDR3 DNA: TGTGCCAGCAGACCCGGGCAAGAGACCCAGTACTTC. The encoded protein is CASRPGQETQYF. V is TRBV28 and J is TRBJ2-5; the D is unclear. There are 12 residues in the CDR3. The V end lost 6 bases, the J end lost 2 bases, and 7 bases lay between the germline ends. Germline assignment: CDR1 MDHEN and CDR2 SYDVKM.

The CDR3 here is CASSWPGESEQYF. The CDR3 coding sequence is TGTGCCAGCAGCTGGCCGGGAGAGAGCGAGCAGTACTTC. The chain joins TRBV5-4 to TRBJ2-7, with D possibly matching TRBD2 (6 bases). V was trimmed by 3 bases and J by 6 bases, leaving 13 bases between them. The CDR3 has 13 amino acids. Germline V gives CDR1 SGHNT, CDR2 YYREEE (reference sequence).

Of note for this clone: The identical CDR3 is also encoded by other nucleotide sequences in the sample. This chain uses TRBV27 with TRBJ1-1; 8 bases map to TRBD1. CDR1 and CDR2 from the germline V gene are MNHEY and SMNVEV (reference sequence). V lost 6 bases and J lost 1; bases outside the gene matches: 1. The CDR3 totals 13 residues. The CDR3 DNA sequence: TGTGCCAGCAGGACAGGGGCGAACACTGAAGCTTTCTTT. Amino acid sequence: CASRTGANTEAFF.

V is TRBV5-6 and J is TRBJ1-6, with D possibly matching TRBD1 (5 bases). Germline assignment: CDR1 SGHDT and CDR2 YYEEEE. The CDR3 is 15 amino acids. V was clipped by 1 base and J by 9 bases, with 14 bases between them. CDR3 coding DNA: TGTGCCAGCAGCTTGCGTGTCACAGGTATTTCACCCCTCCACTTT. Translating it yields CASSLRVTGISPLHF.

The CDR3 DNA is TGTGCCAGCAGCCCTGGCTGGACAGATACGCAGTATTTT. Translated: CASSPGWTDTQYF. The genes are TRBV13 and TRBJ2-3; D is ambiguous. CDR3 length: 13 amino acids. Germline V gives CDR1 PRHDT, CDR2 FYEKMQ (reference sequence). Trimming removed 5 bases at V and 3 bases at J, with 9 bases between.

The rearrangement links TRBV4-1 to TRBJ2-3, with D possibly matching TRBD2 (5 bases). The CDR3 sequence is 15 residues long. Trimming took off 0 bases at V and 2 bases at J, with 9 bases between the two ends. Germline loops: CDR1 MGHRA, CDR2 YSYEKL. The DNA of the CDR3 is TGCGCCAGCAGCCAAGACCCCGGGAACACAGATACGCAGTATTTT. It is translated as CASSQDPGNTDTQYF.

CDR3 in amino acids: CASSAGQSYEQYF. The CDR3 DNA reads TGTGCCAGTAGTGCGGGACAGAGCTACGAGCAGTACTTC. This chain links TRBV19 with TRBJ2-7, with D possibly being TRBD1 (7 bases). Trimming cost V 5 bases and J 3 bases, with 11 bases left between them. The CDR3 has 13 residues. Germline V gene lookup returns CDR1 LNHDA and CDR2 SQIVND (reference sequence).

The chain is built from TRBV15 and TRBJ2-7, with a possible D match to TRBD2 (5 bases). V was trimmed by 0 bases and J by 5 bases, leaving 14 bases between them. Germline V gene sequence: CDR1 LNHNV, CDR2 YYDKDF (reference sequence). The CDR3 length is 15 residues. CDR3 loop: CATSRDGGALDEQYF. CDR3 sequence (DNA): TGTGCCACCAGCAGAGATGGAGGTGCGTTAGACGAGCAGTACTTC. The full variable domain, rest sourced from reference TRBV15 and TRBJ2-7, is DAMVIQNPRYQVTQFGKPVTLSCSQTLNHNVMYWYQQKSSQAPKLLFHYYDKDFNNEADTPDNFQSRRPNTSFCFLDIRSPGLGDTAMYLCATSRDGGALDEQYFGPGTRLTVT.

This rearrangement joins TRBV23-1 to TRBJ2-3; D call uncertain. TRBV23-1 is designated an ORF whose function remains uncertain. The V gene lost 1 base and the J gene lost 1 base, with 18 bases spanning the gap. The CDR3 sequence is 18 residues long. CDR3 coding DNA: TGCGCCAGCAGTCAATTTGGATTTAAGTGGCAGGGCACAGATACGCAGTATTTT. It translates to CASSQFGFKWQGTDTQYF.

The chain employs TRBV9 and TRBJ2-6; 8 bases align to TRBD1. Germline V gene lookup returns CDR1 SGDLS and CDR2 YYNGEE. The CDR3 runs to 18 residues. V lost 4 bases and J lost 0; bases outside the gene matches: 9. The CDR3 nucleotides are TGTGCCAGCAGCCTTCGACAGGGGACCTACTCTGGGGCCAACGTCCTGACTTTC. Residues: CASSLRQGTYSGANVLTF.

The chain joins TRBV6-5 to TRBJ1-2; D is ambiguous. Looked up from germline, CDR1 is MNHEY and CDR2 is SVGAGI. The V and J ends lost 5 bases and 4 bases respectively, with 14 bases between them. The CDR3 is 14 amino acids. CDR3 amino acids: CASSPTDPIYGYTF. The CDR3, as DNA: TGTGCCAGCAGTCCTACCGATCCGATCTATGGCTACACCTTC.

The V and J genes are TRBV13 and TRBJ1-1; D possibly corresponds to TRBD1 (5 bases). Deletions cut 0 bases from V and 7 bases from J, with 9 bases between. This CDR3 has 13 residues. The germline V gene encodes CDR1 PRHDT and CDR2 FYEKMQ (reference sequence). CDR3 residues: CASSLGGLGEAFF. The CDR3 DNA sequence: TGTGCCAGCAGCTTAGGGGGGCTGGGTGAAGCTTTCTTT. Filled out from reference TRBV13 and TRBJ1-1, the complete variable domain reads AAGVIQSPRHLIKEKRETATLKCYPIPRHDTVYWYQQGPGQDPQFLISFYEKMQSDKGSIPDRFSAQQFSDYHSELNMSSLELGDSALYFCASSLGGLGEAFFGQGTRLTVV.

The chain has TRBV27 and TRBJ1-1; D is unclear. V was cut by 6 bases and J by 5 bases, with 19 bases left in between. The CDR3 is made up of 15 amino acids. CDR1 and CDR2 from the germline V gene are MNHEY and SMNVEV (reference sequence). CDR3: CASSPKREAWTEAFF. DNA for the CDR3: TGTGCCAGCAGCCCTAAGAGAGAGGCCTGGACTGAAGCTTTCTTT.

The rearrangement links TRBV5-1 to TRBJ2-1, with 13 bases lining up with TRBD2. With V trimmed by 1 base and J by 9 bases, 7 bases remained unmatched. The CDR3 length is 16 residues. The V gene's germline CDR1 is SGHRS and CDR2 YFSETQ. The chain's CDR3 is CASSLTTSGRASEQFF. The CDR3 coding sequence is TGCGCCAGCAGCTTGACCACTAGCGGGAGGGCGAGTGAGCAGTTCTTC. The whole variable domain, remainder taken from reference TRBV5-1 and TRBJ2-1, is KAGVTQTPRYLIKTRGQQVTLSCSPISGHRSVSWYQQTPGQGLQFLFEYFSETQRNKGNFPGRFSGRQFSNSRSEMNVSTLELGDSALYLCASSLTTSGRASEQFFGPGTRLTVL.